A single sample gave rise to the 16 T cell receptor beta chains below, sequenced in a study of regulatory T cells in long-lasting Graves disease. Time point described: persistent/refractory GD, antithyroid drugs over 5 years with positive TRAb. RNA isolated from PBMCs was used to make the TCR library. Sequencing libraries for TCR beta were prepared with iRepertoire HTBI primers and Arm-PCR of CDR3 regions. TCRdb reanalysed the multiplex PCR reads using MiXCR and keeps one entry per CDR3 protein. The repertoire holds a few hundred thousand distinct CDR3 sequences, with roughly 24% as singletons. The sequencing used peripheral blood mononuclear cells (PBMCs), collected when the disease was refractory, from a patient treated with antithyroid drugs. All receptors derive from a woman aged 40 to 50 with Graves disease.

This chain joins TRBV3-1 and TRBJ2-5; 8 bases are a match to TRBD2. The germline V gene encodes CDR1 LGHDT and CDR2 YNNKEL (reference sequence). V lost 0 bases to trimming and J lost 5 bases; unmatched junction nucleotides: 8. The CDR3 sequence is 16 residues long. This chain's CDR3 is CASSQDTVAGSETQYF. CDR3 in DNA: TGTGCCAGCAGCCAAGATACTGTAGCGGGATCGGAGACCCAGTACTTC.

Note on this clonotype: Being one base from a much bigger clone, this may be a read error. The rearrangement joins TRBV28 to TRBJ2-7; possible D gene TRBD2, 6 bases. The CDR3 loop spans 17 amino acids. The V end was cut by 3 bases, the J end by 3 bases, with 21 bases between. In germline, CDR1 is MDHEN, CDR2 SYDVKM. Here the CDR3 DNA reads TGTGCCAGCAGTTTGAGGATCTGGTGGGGGAGGTACTACGAGCAGTACTTC. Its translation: CASSLRIWWGRYYEQYF.

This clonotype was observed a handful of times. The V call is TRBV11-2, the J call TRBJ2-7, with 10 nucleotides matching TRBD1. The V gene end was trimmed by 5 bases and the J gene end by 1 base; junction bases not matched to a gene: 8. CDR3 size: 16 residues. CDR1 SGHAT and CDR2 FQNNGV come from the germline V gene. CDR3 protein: CASSAHWGQGSYEQYF. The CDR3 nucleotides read TGTGCCAGCAGCGCCCATTGGGGACAGGGGTCCTACGAGCAGTACTTC.

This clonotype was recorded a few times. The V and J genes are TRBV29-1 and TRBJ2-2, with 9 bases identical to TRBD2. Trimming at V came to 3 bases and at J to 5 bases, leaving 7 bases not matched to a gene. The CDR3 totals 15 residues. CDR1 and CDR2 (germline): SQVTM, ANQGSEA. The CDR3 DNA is TGCAGCGTTGATGCTAGCGGGACGGGTACCGGGGAGCTGTTTTTT. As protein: CSVDASGTGTGELFF.

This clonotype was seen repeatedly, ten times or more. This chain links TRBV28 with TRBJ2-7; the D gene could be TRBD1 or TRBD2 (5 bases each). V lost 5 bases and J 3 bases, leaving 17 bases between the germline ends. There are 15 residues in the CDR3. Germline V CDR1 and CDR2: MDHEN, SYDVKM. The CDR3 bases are TGTGCCAGCAGTCCCCTCTGGGGGTCTGGCTACGAGCAGTACTTC. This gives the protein CASSPLWGSGYEQYF. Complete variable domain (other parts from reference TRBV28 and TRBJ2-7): DVKVTQSSRYLVKRTGEKVFLECVQDMDHENMFWYRQDPGLGLRLIYFSYDVKMKEKGDIPEGYSVSREKKERFSLILESASTNQTSMYLCASSPLWGSGYEQYFGPGTRLTVT.

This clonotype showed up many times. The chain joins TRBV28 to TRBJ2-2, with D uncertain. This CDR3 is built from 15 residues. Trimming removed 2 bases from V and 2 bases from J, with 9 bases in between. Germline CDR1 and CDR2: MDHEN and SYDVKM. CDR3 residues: CASSLRLFNTGELFF. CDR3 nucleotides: TGTGCCAGCAGTTTAAGGCTATTCAACACCGGGGAGCTGTTTTTT.

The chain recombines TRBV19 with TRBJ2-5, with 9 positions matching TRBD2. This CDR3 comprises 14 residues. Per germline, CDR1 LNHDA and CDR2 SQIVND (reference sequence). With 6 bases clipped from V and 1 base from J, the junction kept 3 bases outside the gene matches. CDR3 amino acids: CASSQLAGQETQYF. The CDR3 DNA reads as TGTGCCAGTAGCCAACTAGCGGGCCAAGAGACCCAGTACTTC.

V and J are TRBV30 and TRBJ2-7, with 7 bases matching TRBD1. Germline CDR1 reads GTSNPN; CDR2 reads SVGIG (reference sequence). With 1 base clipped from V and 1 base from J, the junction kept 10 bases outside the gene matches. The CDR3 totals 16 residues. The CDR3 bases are TGTGCCTGGAGTGGCAGGACAGGAGAAAAGTCCTACGAGCAGTACTTC. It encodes CAWSGRTGEKSYEQYF. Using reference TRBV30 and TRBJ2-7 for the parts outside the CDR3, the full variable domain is SQTIHQWPATLVQPVGSPLSLECTVEGTSNPNLYWYRQAAGRGLQLLFYSVGIGQISSEVPQNLSASRPQDRQFILSSKKLLLSDSGFYLCAWSGRTGEKSYEQYFGPGTRLTVT.

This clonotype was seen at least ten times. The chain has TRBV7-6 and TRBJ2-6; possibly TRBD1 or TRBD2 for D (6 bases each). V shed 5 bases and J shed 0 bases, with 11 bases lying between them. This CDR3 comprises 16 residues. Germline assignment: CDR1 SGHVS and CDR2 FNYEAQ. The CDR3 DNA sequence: TGTGCCAGCAGCCCGGGGGCATTCTCTGGGGCCAACGTCCTGACTTTC. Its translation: CASSPGAFSGANVLTF.

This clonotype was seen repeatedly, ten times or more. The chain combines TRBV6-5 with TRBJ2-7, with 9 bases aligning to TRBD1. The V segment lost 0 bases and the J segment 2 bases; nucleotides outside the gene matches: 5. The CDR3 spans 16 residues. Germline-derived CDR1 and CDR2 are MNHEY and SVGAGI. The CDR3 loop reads CASSYSAGTGPYEQYF. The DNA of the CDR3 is TGTGCCAGCAGTTACTCTGCGGGGACAGGGCCCTACGAGCAGTACTTC.

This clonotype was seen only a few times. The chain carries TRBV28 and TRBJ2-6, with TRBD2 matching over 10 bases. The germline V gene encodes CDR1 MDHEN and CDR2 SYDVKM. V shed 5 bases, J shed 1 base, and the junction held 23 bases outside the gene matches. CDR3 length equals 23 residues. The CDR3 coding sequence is TGTGCCAGCAGTGAATTGAGCGAAGCGGGAGGGCCCGGTTCGGTGTCTGGGGCCAACGTCCTGACTTTC. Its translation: CASSELSEAGGPGSVSGANVLTF.

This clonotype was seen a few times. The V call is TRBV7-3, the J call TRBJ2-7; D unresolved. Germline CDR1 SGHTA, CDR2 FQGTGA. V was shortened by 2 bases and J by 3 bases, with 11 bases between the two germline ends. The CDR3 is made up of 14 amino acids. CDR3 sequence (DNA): TGTGCCAGCAGCTTATATCATGGAGACTACGAGCAGTACTTC. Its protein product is CASSLYHGDYEQYF. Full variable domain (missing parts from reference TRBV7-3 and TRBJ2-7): GAGVSQTPSNKVTEKGKYVELRCDPISGHTALYWYRQSLGQGPEFLIYFQGTGAADDSGLPNDRFFAVRPEGSVSTLKIQRTERGDSAVYLCASSLYHGDYEQYFGPGTRLTVT.

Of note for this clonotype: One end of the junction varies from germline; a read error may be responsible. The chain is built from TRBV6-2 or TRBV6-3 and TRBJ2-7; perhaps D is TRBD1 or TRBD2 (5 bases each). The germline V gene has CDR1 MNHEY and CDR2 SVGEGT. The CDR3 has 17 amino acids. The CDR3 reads CASSHPGASNSLGEQCF. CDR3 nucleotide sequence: TGCGCCAGCAGTCATCCCGGGGCCAGCAATAGTCTCGGCGAGCAGTGCTTC.

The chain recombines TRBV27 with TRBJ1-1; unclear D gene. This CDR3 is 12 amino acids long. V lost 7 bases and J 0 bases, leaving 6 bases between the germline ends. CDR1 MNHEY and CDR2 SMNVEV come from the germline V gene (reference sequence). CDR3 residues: CASKFMNTEAFF. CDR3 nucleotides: TGTGCCAGCAAATTCATGAACACTGAAGCTTTCTTT.

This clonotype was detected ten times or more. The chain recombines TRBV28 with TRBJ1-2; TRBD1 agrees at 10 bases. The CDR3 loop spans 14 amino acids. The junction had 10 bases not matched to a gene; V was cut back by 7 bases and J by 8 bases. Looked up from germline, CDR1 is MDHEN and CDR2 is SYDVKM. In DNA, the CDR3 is TGTGCCAGCACCGTGACAGGGGGCTCAGGGGGCTACACCTTC. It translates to CASTVTGGSGGYTF.

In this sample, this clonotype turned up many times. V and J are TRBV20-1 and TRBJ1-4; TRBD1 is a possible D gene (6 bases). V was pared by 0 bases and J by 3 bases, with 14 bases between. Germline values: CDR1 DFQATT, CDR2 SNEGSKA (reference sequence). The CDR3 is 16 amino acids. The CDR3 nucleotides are TGCAGTGCTAGAGATGGGGCAGGGGCGGCTAATGAAAAACTGTTTTTT. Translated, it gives CSARDGAGAANEKLFF.